This record looks at one T cell receptor beta chain sequence and its context. As yet, its antigen is unknown. It is likely a read error: a sequence one base away is far more abundant. The time point is: newly diagnosed GD, antithyroid drugs for less than 3 months. From RNA extracted from PBMCs, the TCR library was made. The data were taken from a study of regulatory T cells in long-lasting Graves disease. The V and J ends lost 2 bases and 0 bases, in that order; junction bases with no gene match: 5. The CDR3 sequence is 16 residues long. CDR1 is SEHNR and CDR2 is FQNEAQ in the germline V gene (reference sequence). Building of the TCR beta libraries involved iRepertoire HTBI primers and Arm-PCR of CDR3 regions. TCRdb reprocessed the multiplex PCR reads with MiXCR, giving one entry per CDR3 protein. The sample carries 200,000 to 250,000 distinct CDR3 sequences, around 20% recorded once. Study observations and caveats: Persistent Graves' patients had lower TCR diversity than newly diagnosed ones. Among samples with persistent disease, TRBV28, TRBJ1-2 and TRBJ2-5 were favored. With some 2,800 shared public clonotypes, persistent patients exceeded new patients, who shared 966.

Sequenced here: peripheral blood mononuclear cells (PBMCs), sampled at new diagnosis, from a patient treated with antithyroid drugs. The chain joins TRBV7-9 to TRBJ2-3, with 7 bases that match TRBD2. This clonotype originated in a female donor with Graves disease. Here the CDR3 reads CASSLMGGSSTDTQYF. As DNA, the CDR3 is TGTGCCAGCAGCTTAATGGGCGGGAGTAGCACAGATACGCAGTATTTT.